The rows below give T cell receptor beta chains drawn from one sample of a study of technical replicates of blood from a handful of donors. The protocol was immunoSEQ multiplex PCR, while the TCRdb copy is restricted to in-frame clones and leaves out a portion. The repertoire holds about 80,000 clones, with around 97% as singletons. The source material was T cells isolated from PBMCs. The receptor source for this set is a human donor in good health. CDR3s leave out the opening cysteine and the closing phenylalanine or tryptophan. The order of the fields is D gene, J gene, V gene, CDR3 protein. A D gene is named only where the DNA matches it firmly.

D: -
J: TRBJ2-7
V: TRBV4-1
CDR3: ASSQDFGGGEQY

D: TRBD1
J: TRBJ1-1
V: TRBV19
CDR3: ASRGDRGRAEAF

D: TRBD2
J: TRBJ2-1
V: TRBV11-2
CDR3: ASSLGREVLEQF

D: TRBD1
J: -
V: TRBV11-2
CDR3: ASSVDRGYEQY

D: -
J: TRBJ2-3
V: TRBV19
CDR3: ASSIRDTQY

D: -
J: TRBJ2-1
V: TRBV5-6
CDR3: ASSLYGGHSEQF

D: TRBD2
J: TRBJ2-7
V: TRBV10-1
CDR3: ASSDLAGGPKDEQY

D: TRBD1
J: TRBJ1-1
V: TRBV5-1
CDR3: ASSFGTGLDEAF

D: TRBD1
J: TRBJ1-1
V: TRBV28
CDR3: ASRDRTGYEAF

D: TRBD1
J: TRBJ2-7
V: TRBV6-1
CDR3: ASSGGQTSYEQY

D: TRBD2
J: TRBJ2-1
V: TRBV2
CDR3: ASSDGTTTVYWQF

D: -
J: TRBJ2-2
V: TRBV6-1
CDR3: ASMRTSTGELF

D: -
J: TRBJ1-1
V: TRBV21-1
CDR3: ASSTREQSNTEAF

D: -
J: TRBJ2-3
V: TRBV2
CDR3: ASSELAFTDTQY

D: -
J: TRBJ2-2
V: TRBV9
CDR3: ASSVGTVGELF

D: TRBD2
J: TRBJ2-5
V: TRBV27
CDR3: ASSGIAGAFRGETQY

D: -
J: TRBJ2-5
V: TRBV15
CDR3: ATSRVRETQY

D: -
J: TRBJ2-7
V: TRBV19
CDR3: ASGHSYEQY